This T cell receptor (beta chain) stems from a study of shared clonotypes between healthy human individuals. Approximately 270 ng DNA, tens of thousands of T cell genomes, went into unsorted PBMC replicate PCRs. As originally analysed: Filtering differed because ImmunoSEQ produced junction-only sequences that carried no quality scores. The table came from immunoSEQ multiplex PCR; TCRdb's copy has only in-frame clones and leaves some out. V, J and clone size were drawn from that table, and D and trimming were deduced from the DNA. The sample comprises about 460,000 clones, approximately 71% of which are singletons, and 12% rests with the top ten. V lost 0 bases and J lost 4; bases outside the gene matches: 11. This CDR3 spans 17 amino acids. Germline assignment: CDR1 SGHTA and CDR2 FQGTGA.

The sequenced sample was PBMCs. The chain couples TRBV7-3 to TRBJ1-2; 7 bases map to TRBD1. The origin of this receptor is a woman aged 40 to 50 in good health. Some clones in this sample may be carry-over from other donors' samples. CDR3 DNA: TGTGCCAGCAGCTTAACGGGAGGGACAGATCCCCCCTATGGCTACACCTTC. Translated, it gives CASSLTGGTDPPYGYTF. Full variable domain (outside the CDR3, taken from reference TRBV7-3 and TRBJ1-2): GAGVSQTPSNKVTEKGKYVELRCDPISGHTALYWYRQSLGQGPEFLIYFQGTGAADDSGLPNDRFFAVRPEGSVSTLKIQRTERGDSAVYLCASSLTGGTDPPYGYTFGSGTRLTVV.